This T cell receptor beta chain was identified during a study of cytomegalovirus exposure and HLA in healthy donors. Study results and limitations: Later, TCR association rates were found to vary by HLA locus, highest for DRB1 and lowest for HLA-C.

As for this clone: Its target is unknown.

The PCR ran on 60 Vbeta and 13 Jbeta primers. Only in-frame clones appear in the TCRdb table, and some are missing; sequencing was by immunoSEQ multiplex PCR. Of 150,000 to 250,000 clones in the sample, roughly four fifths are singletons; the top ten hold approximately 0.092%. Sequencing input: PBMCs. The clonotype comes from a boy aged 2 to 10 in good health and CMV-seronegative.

The CDR3 loop is CASSGRGPDTEAFF. CDR3 DNA: TGTGCCAGCAGTGGCAGGGGGCCGGACACTGAAGCTTTCTTT. The chain is built from TRBV6-5 and TRBJ1-1, with 8 bases matching TRBD1. The CDR3 is 14 amino acids. The germline gives CDR1 MNHEY, CDR2 SVGAGI. The trim removed 5 bases at V and 3 bases at J, leaving 5 bases unmatched.